One and the same sample provided the 25 T cell receptor beta chains below, sequenced in a study of T cells in Graves' hyperthyroidism and ophthalmopathy. Authors of the study amplified TCR beta CDR3 regions from RNA transcripts. HTBI primers were used for first-round RT-PCR of the TCR CDR3. TCRdb itself ran the multiplex PCR reads through MiXCR, one entry per CDR3 protein. The sample has hundreds of thousands of distinct CDR3 sequences; around 39% are singletons. The material sequenced was blood. Every receptor here comes from a man between 18 and 35 years old with Graves' hyperthyroidism.

In its sample, this clonotype was seen many times. The rearrangement links TRBV2 to TRBJ2-7; 7 nucleotides line up with TRBD1. The CDR3 has 15 amino acids. V lost 2 bases, J lost 5 bases, and 9 bases stayed unmatched. Per the germline V gene, CDR1 is SNHLY and CDR2 is FYNNEI. The CDR3: CASSESGTALDEQYF. The CDR3 nucleotides read TGTGCCAGCAGTGAAAGTGGGACAGCCCTAGACGAGCAGTACTTC.

J is TRBJ2-1 and V is TRBV10-3; no clear D gene. The CDR3 contains 13 residues. V was pared by 0 bases and J by 5 bases, with 5 bases between. Germline CDR1 reads ENHRY; CDR2 reads SYGVKD. DNA for the CDR3: TGTGCCATCAGTGAGTCAACCGACAATGAGCAGTTCTTC. Its protein product is CAISESTDNEQFF.

The V call is TRBV25-1, the J call TRBJ1-1; 8 positions match TRBD1. The CDR3 totals 18 residues. CDR1 and CDR2 (germline): MGHDK, SYGVNS. Trimming cost V 5 bases and J 4 bases; bases outside gene matches: 18. In DNA, the CDR3 is TGTGCCAGCAGTTTCGTGGTTCCAGCAGGGGGCACCGGCACTGAAGCTTTCTTT. Translation: CASSFVVPAGGTGTEAFF.

This chain links TRBV6-5 with TRBJ1-1; 7 bases map to TRBD1. V shed 4 bases, J shed 6 bases, and the junction held 14 bases outside the gene matches. Germline assignment: CDR1 MNHEY and CDR2 SVGAGI. The CDR3 extends over 16 amino acids. CDR3 DNA: TGTGCCAGCAGTTTAGGCGGAGACAGGGTGTCGGCTGAAGCTTTCTTT. Residues: CASSLGGDRVSAEAFF.

This clonotype has more than one count but fewer than ten. One junction end does not reproduce the germline sequence, and a read error may be involved. This chain joins TRBV12-3 or TRBV12-4 and TRBJ1-6; D may be TRBD1 (5 bases). CDR3 size: 13 residues. Written as DNA, the CDR3 is TGTGCCAGCTGTTTGAGGGGCGGTTCACCCCTCCACTTT. Protein sequence: CASCLRGGSPLHF.

In this sample, this clonotype turned up many times. The chain carries TRBV29-1 and TRBJ1-1; 9 positions agree with TRBD1. The V segment lost 7 bases and the J segment 4 bases; nucleotides outside the gene matches: 10. The CDR3 is made up of 14 amino acids. In germline, CDR1 is SQVTM, CDR2 ANQGSEA. The CDR3 DNA sequence: TGCAGCGCCGGTCCCGGGACAGGGAGCACTGAAGCTTTCTTT. The encoded protein is CSAGPGTGSTEAFF.

The chain has TRBV9 and TRBJ1-2, with D possibly matching TRBD1 (5 bases). Germline V gene data show CDR1 as SGDLS and CDR2 as YYNGEE. The CDR3 contains 14 residues. Trimming pared 3 bases from V and 4 bases from J, leaving 13 bases between. In nucleotides, the CDR3 is TGTGCCAGCAGCGCCGGGGCAGGTTCCTATGGCTACACCTTC. It is translated as CASSAGAGSYGYTF.

This clonotype was picked up many times. The chain joins TRBV7-3 to TRBJ1-1; a weak D match, TRBD1 (5 bases). The V gene lost 2 bases and the J gene lost 1 base, with 11 bases spanning the gap. The germline V gene has CDR1 SGHTA and CDR2 FQGTGA. The CDR3 spans 15 residues. The CDR3 here is CASSLSPGPNTEAFF. DNA of the CDR3: TGTGCCAGCAGCTTATCCCCGGGGCCGAACACTGAAGCTTTCTTT.

Concerning this clonotype: As the CDR3 is not closed by the conserved phenylalanine or tryptophan, this likely results from a read error. The DNA is omitted, as the CDR3 cannot be located on it reliably, and the CDR3 follows TCRdb's listing. This chain joins TRBV7-2 and TRBJ2-5; the table's D call TRBD2 went unverified against the DNA. The CDR3 comprises 8 residues, both ends counted. Looked up from germline, CDR1 is SGHTA and CDR2 is FQGNSA. CDR3: CASSFLAG.

The chain has TRBV5-1 and TRBJ2-5; D not certain. The CDR3 sequence is 14 residues long. V dropped 0 bases and J dropped 0 bases, with 6 bases sitting between them. Germline CDR1 reads SGHRS; CDR2 reads YFSETQ. This chain's CDR3 is CASSLAAYQETQYF. The CDR3 DNA reads TGCGCCAGCAGCTTGGCAGCTTACCAAGAGACCCAGTACTTC.

The chain has TRBV7-2 and TRBJ2-5; D remains ambiguous. The CDR3 spans 17 residues. Trimming shortened V by 4 bases and J by 2 bases, and 20 bases separated the two germline ends. Germline assignment: CDR1 SGHTA and CDR2 FQGNSA. This CDR3 reads CASSSVQSGRSQETQYF. The CDR3, as DNA: TGTGCCAGCAGCTCAGTGCAGTCAGGAAGGTCTCAAGAGACCCAGTACTTC.

This clonotype showed up just a few times. CDR3 coding DNA: TGTGCCAGCAGCCATCTCCCAGGAGTGGACACTGAAGCTTTCTTT. Its protein product is CASSHLPGVDTEAFF. The chain employs TRBV13 and TRBJ1-1, with D unclear. V dropped 5 bases and J dropped 3 bases, with 16 bases sitting between them. This CDR3 spans 15 amino acids. Germline assignment: CDR1 PRHDT and CDR2 FYEKMQ (reference sequence). The entire variable domain, with the rest obtained from reference TRBV13 and TRBJ1-1, is as follows: AAGVIQSPRHLIKEKRETATLKCYPIPRHDTVYWYQQGPGQDPQFLISFYEKMQSDKGSIPDRFSAQQFSDYHSELNMSSLELGDSALYFCASSHLPGVDTEAFFGQGTRLTVV.

The chain links TRBV19 to TRBJ1-2; unclear D gene. Trimming removed 1 base at V and 2 bases at J, with 11 bases between. The germline V gene has CDR1 LNHDA and CDR2 SQIVND (reference sequence). The CDR3 extends over 15 amino acids. CDR3 nucleotides: TGTGCCAGTAGTATAGGGCCGGGATTGAACTATGGCTACACCTTC. Amino acid sequence: CASSIGPGLNYGYTF.

Points on this clonotype: The conserved final phenylalanine or tryptophan is absent from the CDR3, which likely points to a read error. The limits of the CDR3 on the DNA are not certain, so only TCRdb's listed CDR3 is given. This rearrangement joins TRBV2 to TRBJ2-2; the table's D gene call, TRBD2, was not cross checked with the DNA. The CDR3 sequence runs 15 residues, both termini included. Germline values: CDR1 SNHLY, CDR2 FYNNEI. The chain's CDR3 is CASGGLADNTGELLL.

V usage is TRBV5-8 and J usage is TRBJ2-7; 10 positions agree with TRBD1. The CDR3 spans 15 residues. Germline V gene sequence: CDR1 SGHTS, CDR2 YDEGEE. Trimming took 2 bases from V and 5 from J; bases not matched to a gene: 7. The CDR3 region has the DNA TGTGCCAGCAGCTTATCTGGGACAGGGGCCCACGAGCAGTACTTC. It encodes CASSLSGTGAHEQYF.

In this sample, this clonotype turned up many times. V usage is TRBV7-9 and J usage is TRBJ1-5; a weak D match, TRBD1 (5 bases). The CDR3 sequence is 13 residues long. The V end was cut by 4 bases, the J end by 7 bases, with 11 bases between. Germline V CDR1 and CDR2: SEHNR, FQNEAQ (reference sequence). CDR3 loop: CASSSQTGQPQHF. The CDR3 bases are TGTGCCAGCAGCTCCCAAACAGGCCAGCCCCAGCATTTT.

This clonotype occurred many times. The V call is TRBV10-1, the J call TRBJ2-2; 9 positions match TRBD1. The CDR3 runs 15 residues. Trimming at V came to 6 bases and at J to 5 bases, leaving 7 bases not matched to a gene. The germline V gene has CDR1 WNHNN and CDR2 SYGVQD (reference sequence). The CDR3 spells CASSPGQGGTGELFF. Written as DNA, the CDR3 is TGCGCCAGCAGCCCGGGACAGGGAGGGACCGGGGAGCTGTTTTTT.

CDR3 nucleotide sequence: TGTGCCAGCAGCGTCAGGGGTGATTCTGGAAACACCTTC. Its protein is CASSVRGDSGNTF. The chain joins TRBV9 to TRBJ1-2; a weak D match, TRBD1 (6 bases). There are 13 residues in the CDR3. V was pared by 2 bases and J by 12 bases, with 17 bases between. Germline V gene sequence: CDR1 SGDLS, CDR2 YYNGEE.

This clonotype was found a few times. This chain uses TRBV15 with TRBJ1-2; perhaps TRBD1 as D (5 bases). The V end was cut by 0 bases, the J end by 0 bases, with 8 bases between. This CDR3 region has 15 residues. Per germline, CDR1 LNHNV and CDR2 YYDKDF (reference sequence). The CDR3 spells CATSRDRETNYGYTF. The CDR3 nucleotides are TGTGCCACCAGCAGAGACAGGGAAACTAACTATGGCTACACCTTC.

On this clonotype itself: A read error may be the cause here, since a much bigger clone is one base away. V is TRBV9 and J is TRBJ1-1, with TRBD1 as a possible D gene (6 bases). The CDR3 consists of 14 residues. CDR1 is SGDLS and CDR2 is YYNGEE in the germline V gene. V lost 0 bases, J lost 6 bases, and 12 bases lay in between. DNA for the CDR3: TGTGCCAGCAGCGTAGAGGGGGGGTACGCTGAAGCTTTCTTT. Amino acid sequence: CASSVEGGYAEAFF.

The chain is built from TRBV2 and TRBJ2-7; D not resolved. CDR1 and CDR2 (germline): SNHLY, FYNNEI. Trimming shortened V by 8 bases and J by 0 bases, and 11 bases separated the two germline ends. This CDR3 spans 13 amino acids. Here the CDR3 reads CASGVGYSYEQYF. As DNA, the CDR3 is TGTGCCAGCGGGGTCGGTTACTCCTACGAGCAGTACTTC. The entire variable domain, with the rest obtained from reference TRBV2 and TRBJ2-7, is as follows: EPEVTQTPSHQVTQMGQEVILRCVPISNHLYFYWYRQILGQKVEFLVSFYNNEISEKSEIFDDQFSVERPDGSNFTLKIRSTKLEDSAMYFCASGVGYSYEQYFGPGTRLTVT.

V is TRBV19 and J is TRBJ1-1; weak D call: TRBD1 (6 bases). The CDR3 runs 15 residues. The V end was cut by 7 bases, the J end by 1 base, with 16 bases between. The germline gives CDR1 LNHDA, CDR2 SQIVND (reference sequence). CDR3 loop: CASIYPGQQNTEAFF. CDR3 sequence (DNA): TGTGCCAGTATTTACCCCGGACAGCAGAACACTGAAGCTTTCTTT.

A few counts support this clonotype. The chain is built from TRBV5-6 and TRBJ2-7, with TRBD2 identical over 7 bases. V lost 0 bases, J lost 5 bases, and 5 bases stayed unmatched. Germline V CDR1 and CDR2: SGHDT, YYEEEE. There are 14 residues in the CDR3. The CDR3 is CASSLGGGPDEQYF. The CDR3 DNA reads as TGTGCCAGCAGCTTGGGGGGGGGACCGGACGAGCAGTACTTC. The entire variable domain, with the rest obtained from reference TRBV5-6 and TRBJ2-7, is as follows: DAGVTQSPTHLIKTRGQQVTLRCSPKSGHDTVSWYQQALGQGPQFIFQYYEEEERQRGNFPDRFSGHQFPNYSSELNVNALLLGDSALYLCASSLGGGPDEQYFGPGTRLTVT.

In its sample, this clonotype was seen a few times. The chain recombines TRBV11-3 with TRBJ1-1, with D uncertain. V was trimmed by 7 bases and J by 6 bases, leaving 18 bases between them. Germline lookup yields CDR1 SGHNT and CDR2 YENEEA. The CDR3 length is 14 residues. Here the CDR3 reads CASTSAAVRAEAFF. The CDR3 DNA sequence: TGTGCCAGCACCTCGGCGGCGGTAAGGGCTGAAGCTTTCTTT.

As to this clonotype: One end of the junction is discordant with germline, which a read error may explain. The CDR3 reads CAISYLGWDEQYF. CDR3 in DNA: TGTGCCATCAGTTACCTCGGCTGGGACGAGCAGTACTTC. The rearrangement links TRBV6-5 to TRBJ2-7; D call uncertain. The CDR3 extends over 13 amino acids. Germline V gives CDR1 MNHEY, CDR2 SVGAGI.